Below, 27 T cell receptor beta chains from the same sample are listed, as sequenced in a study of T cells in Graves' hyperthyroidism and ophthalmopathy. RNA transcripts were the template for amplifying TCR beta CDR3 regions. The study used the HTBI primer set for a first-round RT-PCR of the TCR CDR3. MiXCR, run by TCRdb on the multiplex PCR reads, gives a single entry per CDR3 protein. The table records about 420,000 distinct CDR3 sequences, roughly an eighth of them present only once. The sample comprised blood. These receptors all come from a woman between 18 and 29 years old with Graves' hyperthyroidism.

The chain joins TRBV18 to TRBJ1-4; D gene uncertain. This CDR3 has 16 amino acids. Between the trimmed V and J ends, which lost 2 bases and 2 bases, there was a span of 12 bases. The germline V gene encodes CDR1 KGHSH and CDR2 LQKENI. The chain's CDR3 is CASSPSLTDTNEKLFF. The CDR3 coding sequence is TGTGCCAGCTCACCAAGCTTGACCGACACTAATGAAAAACTGTTTTTT.

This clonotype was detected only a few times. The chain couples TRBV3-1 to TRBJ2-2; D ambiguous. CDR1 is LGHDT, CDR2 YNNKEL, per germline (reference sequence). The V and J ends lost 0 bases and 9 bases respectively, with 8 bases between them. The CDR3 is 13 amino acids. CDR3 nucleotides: TGTGCCAGCAGCCAAGATTTAGGGCGGGAGCTGTTTTTT. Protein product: CASSQDLGRELFF.

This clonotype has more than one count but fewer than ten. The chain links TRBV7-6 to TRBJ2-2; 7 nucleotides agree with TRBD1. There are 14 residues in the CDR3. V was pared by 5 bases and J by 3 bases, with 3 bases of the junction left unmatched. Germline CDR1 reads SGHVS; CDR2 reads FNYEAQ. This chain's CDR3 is CASSHGTDTGELFF. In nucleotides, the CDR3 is TGTGCCAGCAGCCACGGGACAGACACCGGGGAGCTGTTTTTT.

The CDR3 spells CSVEREMNTEAFF. CDR3 coding DNA: TGCAGCGTTGAGAGGGAAATGAACACTGAAGCTTTCTTT. The gene calls are TRBV29-1 and TRBJ1-1; D call uncertain. From germline, CDR1 is SQVTM and CDR2 ANQGSEA. V was clipped by 3 bases and J by 0 bases, with 8 bases between them. The length of the CDR3 is 13 residues.

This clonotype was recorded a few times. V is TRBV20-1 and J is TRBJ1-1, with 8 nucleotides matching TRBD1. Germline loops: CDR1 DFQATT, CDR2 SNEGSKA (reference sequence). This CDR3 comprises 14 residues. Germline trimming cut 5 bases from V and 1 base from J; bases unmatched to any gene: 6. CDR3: CSALQGGRNTEAFF. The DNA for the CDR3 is TGCAGTGCTTTACAGGGGGGCAGGAACACTGAAGCTTTCTTT.

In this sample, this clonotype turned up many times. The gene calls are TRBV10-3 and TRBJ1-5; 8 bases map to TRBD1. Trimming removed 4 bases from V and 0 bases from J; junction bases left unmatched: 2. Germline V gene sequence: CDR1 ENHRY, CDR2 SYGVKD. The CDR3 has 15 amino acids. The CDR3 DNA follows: TGTGCCATCAGTGCCACAGGGGGTAGCAATCAGCCCCAGCATTTT. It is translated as CAISATGGSNQPQHF.

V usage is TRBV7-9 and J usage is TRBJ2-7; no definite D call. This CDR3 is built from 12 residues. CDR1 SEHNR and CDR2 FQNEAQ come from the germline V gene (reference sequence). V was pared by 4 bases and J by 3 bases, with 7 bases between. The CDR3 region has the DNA TGTGCCAGCAGCTCGGACCACTACGAGCAGTACTTC. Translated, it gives CASSSDHYEQYF.

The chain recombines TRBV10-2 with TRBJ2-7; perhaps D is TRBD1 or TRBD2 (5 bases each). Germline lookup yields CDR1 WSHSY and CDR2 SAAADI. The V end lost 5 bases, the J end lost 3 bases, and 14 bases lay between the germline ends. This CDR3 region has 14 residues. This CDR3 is CASSYTGTDYEQYF. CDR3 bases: TGCGCCAGCAGTTATACCGGGACGGACTACGAGCAGTACTTC.

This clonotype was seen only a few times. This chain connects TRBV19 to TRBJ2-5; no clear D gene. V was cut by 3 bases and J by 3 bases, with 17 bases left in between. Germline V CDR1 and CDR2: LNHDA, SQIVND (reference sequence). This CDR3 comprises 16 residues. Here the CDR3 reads CASSISGLREEETQYF. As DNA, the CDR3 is TGTGCCAGTAGTATCTCGGGCCTAAGGGAAGAAGAGACCCAGTACTTC.

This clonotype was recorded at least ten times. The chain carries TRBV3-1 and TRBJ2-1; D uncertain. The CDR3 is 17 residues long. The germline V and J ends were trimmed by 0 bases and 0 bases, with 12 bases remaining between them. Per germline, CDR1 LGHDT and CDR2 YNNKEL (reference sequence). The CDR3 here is CASSQEDRSSSYNEQFF. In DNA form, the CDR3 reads TGTGCCAGCAGCCAAGAAGACCGTTCAAGCTCCTACAATGAGCAGTTCTTC.

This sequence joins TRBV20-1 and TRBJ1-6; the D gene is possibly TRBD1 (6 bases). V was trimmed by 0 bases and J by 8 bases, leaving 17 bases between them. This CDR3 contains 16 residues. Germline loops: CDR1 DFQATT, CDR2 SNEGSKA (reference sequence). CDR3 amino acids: CSARDLGRGADSPLHF. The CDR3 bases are TGCAGTGCTAGAGATCTGGGGAGGGGGGCGGATTCACCCCTCCACTTT.

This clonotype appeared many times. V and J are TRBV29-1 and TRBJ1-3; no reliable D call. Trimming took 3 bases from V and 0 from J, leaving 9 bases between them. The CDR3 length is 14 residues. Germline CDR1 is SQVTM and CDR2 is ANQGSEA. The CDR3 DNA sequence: TGCAGCGTTGAGGCCAGGACCTCTGGAAACACCATATATTTT. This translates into CSVEARTSGNTIYF. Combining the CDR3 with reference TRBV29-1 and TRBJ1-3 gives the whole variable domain SAVISQKPSRDICQRGTSLTIQCQVDSQVTMMFWYRQQPGQSLTLIATANQGSEATYESGFVIDKFPISRPNLTFSTLTVSNMSPEDSSIYLCSVEARTSGNTIYFGEGSWLTVV.

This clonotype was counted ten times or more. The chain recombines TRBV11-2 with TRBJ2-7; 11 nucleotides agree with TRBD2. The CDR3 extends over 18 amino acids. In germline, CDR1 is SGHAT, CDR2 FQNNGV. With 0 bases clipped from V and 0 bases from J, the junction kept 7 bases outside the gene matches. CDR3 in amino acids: CASSLEGGLAGISYEQYF. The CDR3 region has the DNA TGTGCCAGCAGCTTAGAGGGCGGACTAGCGGGCATCTCCTACGAGCAGTACTTC.

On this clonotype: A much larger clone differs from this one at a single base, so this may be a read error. The CDR3 sequence is CSAGDQAFNSPLHF. The DNA for the CDR3 is TGCAGTGCTGGAGACCAGGCCTTCAATTCACCCCTCCACTTT. The rearrangement links TRBV20-1 to TRBJ1-6; no clear D. Germline CDR1 is DFQATT and CDR2 is SNEGSKA (reference sequence). The CDR3 covers 14 residues.

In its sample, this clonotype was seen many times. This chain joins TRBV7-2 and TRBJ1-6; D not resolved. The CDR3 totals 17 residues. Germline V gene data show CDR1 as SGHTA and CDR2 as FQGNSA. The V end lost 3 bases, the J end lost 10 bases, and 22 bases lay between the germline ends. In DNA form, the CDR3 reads TGTGCCAGCAGCTTGGGCCGGGTCCTCGAGCCCCCATCACCCCTCCACTTT. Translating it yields CASSLGRVLEPPSPLHF.

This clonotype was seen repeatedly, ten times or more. CDR3 region: CASSPPGTPYNEQFF. The CDR3, as DNA: TGTGCCAGCAGTCCCCCCGGGACGCCATACAATGAGCAGTTCTTC. This sequence joins TRBV12-3 or TRBV12-4 and TRBJ2-1; D may be TRBD1 or TRBD2 (5 bases each). This CDR3 has 15 amino acids. V was pared by 5 bases and J by 4 bases, with 15 bases between.

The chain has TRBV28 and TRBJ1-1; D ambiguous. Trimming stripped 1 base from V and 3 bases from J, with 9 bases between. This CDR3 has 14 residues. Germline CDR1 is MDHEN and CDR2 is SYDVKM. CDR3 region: CASSLSGDYTEAFF. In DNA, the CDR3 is TGTGCCAGCAGTTTATCTGGAGATTACACTGAAGCTTTCTTT. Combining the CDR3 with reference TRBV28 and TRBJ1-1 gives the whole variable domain DVKVTQSSRYLVKRTGEKVFLECVQDMDHENMFWYRQDPGLGLRLIYFSYDVKMKEKGDIPEGYSVSREKKERFSLILESASTNQTSMYLCASSLSGDYTEAFFGQGTRLTVV.

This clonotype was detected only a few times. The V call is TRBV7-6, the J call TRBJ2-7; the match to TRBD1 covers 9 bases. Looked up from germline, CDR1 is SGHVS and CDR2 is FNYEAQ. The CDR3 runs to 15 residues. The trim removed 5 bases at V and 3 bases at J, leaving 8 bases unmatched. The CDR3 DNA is TGTGCCAGCAGCCCTGCAGGGACAGGGCGCTACGAGCAGTACTTC. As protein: CASSPAGTGRYEQYF.

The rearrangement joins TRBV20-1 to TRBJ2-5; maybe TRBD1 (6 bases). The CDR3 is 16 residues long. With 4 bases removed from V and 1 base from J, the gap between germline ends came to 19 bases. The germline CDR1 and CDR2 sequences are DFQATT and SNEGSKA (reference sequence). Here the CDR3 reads CSATSSLDSIQETQYF. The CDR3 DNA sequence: TGCAGTGCTACCTCTTCTCTGGACAGCATCCAAGAGACCCAGTACTTC.

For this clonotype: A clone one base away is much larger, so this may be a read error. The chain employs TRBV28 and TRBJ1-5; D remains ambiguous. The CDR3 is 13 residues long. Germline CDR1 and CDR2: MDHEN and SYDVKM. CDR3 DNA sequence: TGTGCCGGCAGTTCCACCCATAATCAGCCCCAGCATTTT. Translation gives CAGSSTHNQPQHF.

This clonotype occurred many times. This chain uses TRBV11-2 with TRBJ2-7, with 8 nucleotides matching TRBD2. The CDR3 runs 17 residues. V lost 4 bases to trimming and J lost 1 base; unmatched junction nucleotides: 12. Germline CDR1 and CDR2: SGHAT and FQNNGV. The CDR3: CASSSFPGLVLSYEQYF. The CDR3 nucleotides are TGTGCCAGCAGCTCCTTCCCGGGACTAGTCCTTTCCTACGAGCAGTACTTC.

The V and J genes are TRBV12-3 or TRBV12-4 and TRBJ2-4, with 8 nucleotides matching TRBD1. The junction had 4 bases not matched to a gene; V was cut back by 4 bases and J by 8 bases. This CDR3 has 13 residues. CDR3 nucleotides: TGTGCCAGCAGTTACCAGGGGGCGGACATTCAGTACTTC. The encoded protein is CASSYQGADIQYF.

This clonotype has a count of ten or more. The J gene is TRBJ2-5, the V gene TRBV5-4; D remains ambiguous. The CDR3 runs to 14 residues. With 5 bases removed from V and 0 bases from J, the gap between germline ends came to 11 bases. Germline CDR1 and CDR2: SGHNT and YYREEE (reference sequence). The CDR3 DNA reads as TGTGCCAGCAGGGAACGAGGTAACCAAGAGACCCAGTACTTC. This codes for CASRERGNQETQYF.

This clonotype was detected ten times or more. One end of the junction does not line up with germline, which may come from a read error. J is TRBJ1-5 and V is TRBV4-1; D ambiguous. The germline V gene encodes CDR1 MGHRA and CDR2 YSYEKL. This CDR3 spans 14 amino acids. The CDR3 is CASSRAQINQPQHF. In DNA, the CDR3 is TGCGCCAGTAGCCGGGCCCAAATCAATCAGCCCCAGCATTTT.

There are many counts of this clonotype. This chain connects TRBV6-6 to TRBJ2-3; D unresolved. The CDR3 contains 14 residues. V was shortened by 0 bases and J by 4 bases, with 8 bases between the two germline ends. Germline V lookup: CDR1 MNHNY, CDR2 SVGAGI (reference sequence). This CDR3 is CASSYSTNSDTQYF. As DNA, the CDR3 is TGTGCCAGCAGTTACTCGACGAATTCAGATACGCAGTATTTT.

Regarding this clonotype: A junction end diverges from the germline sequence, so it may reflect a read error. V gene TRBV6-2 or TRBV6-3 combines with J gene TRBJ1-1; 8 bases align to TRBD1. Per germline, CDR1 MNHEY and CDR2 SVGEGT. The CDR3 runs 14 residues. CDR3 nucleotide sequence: TGTGCCAGCAATGTCACAGGGGGGGACACTGAAGCTTTTTTT. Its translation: CASNVTGGDTEAFF.

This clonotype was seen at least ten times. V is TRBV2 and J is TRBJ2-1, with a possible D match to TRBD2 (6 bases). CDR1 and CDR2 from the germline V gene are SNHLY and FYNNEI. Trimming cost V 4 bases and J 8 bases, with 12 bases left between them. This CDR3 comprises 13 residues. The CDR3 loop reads CASSVLAYDEQFF. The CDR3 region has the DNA TGTGCCAGCAGTGTACTAGCTTATGATGAGCAGTTCTTC.